This section outlines one T cell receptor (beta chain) sequence together with its context. The sample is drawn from a study of T cell responses to AZD1222 COVID-19 vaccine. CDR1 MDHEN and CDR2 SYDVKM come from the germline V gene. Trimming took off 3 bases at V and 7 bases at J, with 15 bases between the two ends. There are 14 residues in the CDR3. The table came from immunoSEQ multiplex PCR; TCRdb's copy has only in-frame clones and leaves some out. The sample contains 44,000 or so clones, over 75% of which appear only once. The J gene is TRBJ1-2, the V gene TRBV28, with a tentative D call TRBD1 (5 bases). This TCR was sampled from an adult who received the MenACWY meningococcal vaccine as a control. Specimen: peripheral blood, collected 28 days after the second dose of the MenACWY control vaccine. The CDR3 DNA sequence: TGTGCCAGCAGTTTGCCCCCCGGGGCCCCTGGCTACACCTTC. It translates to CASSLPPGAPGYTF.